Sequencing of this TCR beta chain was carried out in a study of immune characteristics of hereditary and idiopathic chronic pancreatitis. Assay: immunoSEQ multiplex PCR; the TCRdb copy retains only in-frame clones and omits some. The sample consists of roughly 13,000 clones, over 70% of them appearing once. A remark on this clone: Its antigen is still unknown.

The pancreas tissue came from patients undergoing total pancreatectomy with islet autotransplantation. No included patient had a known diabetes history. Study outcomes and limitations: Versus controls, both chronic pancreatitis groups showed increased diversity and reduced clonality. Hereditary and idiopathic cases differed in TRBV10, TRBV19, TRBV23 and TRBV5 usage.

Germline V CDR1 and CDR2: SNHLY, FYNNEI. CDR3 size: 14 residues. Deletions cut 3 bases from V and 12 bases from J, with 18 bases between. The TCR comes from a human donor with chronic pancreatitis. Source material: pancreas tissue with hereditary chronic pancreatitis. The chain couples TRBV2 to TRBJ2-1; perhaps TRBD2 as D (5 bases). In DNA, the CDR3 is TGTGCCAGCAGTGATCTGAGCCTATTGGGGAGGCAGTTCTTC. Encoded protein: CASSDLSLLGRQFF.